The 22 T cell receptor beta chains reported below all come from one sample, sequenced in a study of OX40 agonist ivuxolimab in advanced cancers. Assay: immunoSEQ multiplex PCR; the TCRdb copy retains only in-frame clones and omits some. The table has approximately 76,000 clones, 75% to 90% seen once; the top ten hold approximately 5.5%. The sequenced sample was CD4+ or CD8+ T cells sorted from blood, obtained in a trial of the OX40 agonist ivuxolimab. The receptors derive from an adult with an advanced solid tumor such as melanoma, head and neck, liver or kidney cancer.

The V and J genes are TRBV5-4 and TRBJ2-4; 9 bases match TRBD2. Trimming removed 0 bases from V and 1 base from J; junction bases left unmatched: 5. CDR3 length equals 17 residues. Germline V lookup: CDR1 SGHNT, CDR2 YYREEE (reference sequence). The CDR3 nucleotides read TGTGCCAGCAGCTTGGGCGCGGGGGGGACGGCCAAAAACATTCAGTACTTC. Protein sequence: CASSLGAGGTAKNIQYF.

The V and J genes are TRBV10-3 and TRBJ1-1; D unclear. The CDR3 consists of 15 residues. Germline V gene sequence: CDR1 ENHRY, CDR2 SYGVKD. V was shortened by 0 bases and J by 2 bases, with 10 bases between the two germline ends. CDR3 sequence (DNA): TGTGCCATCAGTGAGTCGTTGAGCCTCAACACTGAAGCTTTCTTT. Translating it yields CAISESLSLNTEAFF.

The chain couples TRBV7-3 to TRBJ2-3; TRBD1 matches 8 bases. Germline values: CDR1 SGHTA, CDR2 FQGTGA. V gave up 1 base and J gave up 6 bases; unmatched junction bases: 6. The CDR3 is made up of 15 amino acids. The CDR3 DNA is TGTGCCAGCAGCTTAAACGGCAGGGGGCTGGATACGCAGTATTTT. Residues: CASSLNGRGLDTQYF. The whole variable domain, remainder taken from reference TRBV7-3 and TRBJ2-3, is GAGVSQTPSNKVTEKGKYVELRCDPISGHTALYWYRQSLGQGPEFLIYFQGTGAADDSGLPNDRFFAVRPEGSVSTLKIQRTERGDSAVYLCASSLNGRGLDTQYFGPGTRLTVL.

The genes are TRBV6-9 and TRBJ2-7, with D perhaps matching TRBD1 (6 bases). Trimming took off 4 bases at V and 7 bases at J, with 17 bases between the two ends. There are 14 residues in the CDR3. In germline, CDR1 is MNHGY, CDR2 SVAAGI. The CDR3 sequence: CASSSPRGSGEQYF. CDR3 coding DNA: TGTGCCAGCAGTTCCCCCAGGGGATCGGGGGAGCAGTACTTC.

The V call is TRBV25-1, the J call TRBJ2-7; D assignment may be TRBD1 or TRBD2 (5 bases each). The ends were cut back, 5 bases at V and 6 bases at J, with 8 bases in the middle. Germline V gene sequence: CDR1 MGHDK, CDR2 SYGVNS. The CDR3 sequence is 11 residues long. The CDR3 reads CASSIGTEQYF. The CDR3 bases are TGTGCCAGCAGTATAGGGACCGAGCAGTACTTC.

V is TRBV6-4 and J is TRBJ1-4, with a tentative D call TRBD1 (5 bases). Looked up from germline, CDR1 is MRHNA and CDR2 is SNTAGT. The CDR3 spans 13 residues. Trimming pared 3 bases from V and 7 bases from J, leaving 9 bases between. The CDR3 DNA reads TGTGCCAGCAGTGAACGAAGGGGTGAAAAACTGTTTTTT. This translates into CASSERRGEKLFF.

The V gene is TRBV11-3, the J gene TRBJ2-7; D assignment may be TRBD1 or TRBD2 (6 bases each). This CDR3 spans 15 amino acids. Trimming left V 1 base short and J 4 bases short, with 14 bases between. Germline CDR1 SGHNT, CDR2 YENEEA. The CDR3 protein is CASSLVPGARYEQYF. The CDR3 DNA reads TGTGCCAGCAGCTTAGTTCCGGGGGCGCGTTACGAGCAGTACTTC.

CDR3: CASTPAGSQPQHF. The CDR3 DNA follows: TGTGCCAGCACTCCGGCAGGGAGCCAGCCCCAGCATTTT. The chain has TRBV6-5 and TRBJ1-5; possible D gene TRBD1, 5 bases. This CDR3 has 13 residues. The germline V gene has CDR1 MNHEY and CDR2 SVGAGI. V lost 7 bases and J 7 bases, leaving 14 bases between the germline ends.

The chain employs TRBV5-8 and TRBJ1-2; 8 bases align to TRBD1. This CDR3 comprises 16 residues. Germline trimming cut 4 bases from V and 1 base from J; bases unmatched to any gene: 9. Germline CDR1 and CDR2: SGHTS and YDEGEE. CDR3 bases: TGTGCCAGCAGCGGGGGGACAGGCTATCATAACTATGGCTACACCTTC. Protein product: CASSGGTGYHNYGYTF.

The chain carries TRBV5-1 and TRBJ1-2; D ambiguous. The germline gives CDR1 SGHRS, CDR2 YFSETQ. This CDR3 is built from 14 residues. The V end lost 3 bases, the J end lost 4 bases, and 13 bases lay between the germline ends. CDR3 sequence (DNA): TGCGCCAGCAGCTCCGGGTCCGACGCCTATGGCTACACCTTC. Residues: CASSSGSDAYGYTF.

The CDR3 spells CASSRGLGSEQYF. In nucleotides, the CDR3 is TGCGCCAGCAGCCGCGGACTAGGAAGCGAGCAGTACTTC. This sequence joins TRBV4-3 and TRBJ2-7, with TRBD2 matching over 7 bases. From germline, CDR1 is LGHNA and CDR2 YSLEER. The V gene end was trimmed by 4 bases and the J gene end by 6 bases; junction bases not matched to a gene: 6. This CDR3 comprises 13 residues.

This clone has a single count. The J gene is TRBJ2-7, the V gene TRBV6-1; perhaps D is TRBD1 or TRBD2 (5 bases each). Per the germline V gene, CDR1 is MNHNS and CDR2 is SASEGT. V was trimmed by 6 bases and J by 6 bases, leaving 15 bases between them. The CDR3 loop spans 13 amino acids. For the CDR3, the DNA is TGTGCCAGCAGCGCCCTCTCGGGGACCGAGCAGTACTTC. This gives the protein CASSALSGTEQYF.

This chain connects TRBV11-2 to TRBJ1-5, with TRBD1 matching 10 bases. Germline V CDR1 and CDR2: SGHAT, FQNNGV. Trimming removed 5 bases from V and 6 bases from J; junction bases left unmatched: 4. This CDR3 contains 14 residues. The CDR3 region is CASSTGTGAQPQHF. CDR3 sequence (DNA): TGTGCCAGCAGCACCGGGACAGGGGCTCAGCCCCAGCATTTT.

This clone has only one observation. The genes are TRBV29-1 and TRBJ1-1; D perhaps matches TRBD1 (5 bases). Germline values: CDR1 SQVTM, CDR2 ANQGSEA. The CDR3 has 15 amino acids. With 5 bases removed from V and 4 bases from J, the gap between germline ends came to 20 bases. The CDR3 coding sequence is TGCAGCGTTCCTCGGATAGGGGAGGGATTCACTGAAGCTTTCTTT. It yields the protein CSVPRIGEGFTEAFF.

V usage is TRBV7-9 and J usage is TRBJ2-1; 8 nucleotides align to TRBD1. Looked up from germline, CDR1 is SEHNR and CDR2 is FQNEAQ (reference sequence). The CDR3 extends over 15 amino acids. With 3 bases clipped from V and 0 bases from J, the junction kept 1 base outside the gene matches. The CDR3 is CASSFTGGSYNEQFF. CDR3 coding DNA: TGTGCCAGCAGCTTTACAGGGGGCTCCTACAATGAGCAGTTCTTC. The full variable domain, with the rest looked up from reference TRBV7-9 and TRBJ2-1, is DTGVSQNPRHKITKRGQNVTFRCDPISEHNRLYWYRQTLGQGPEFLTYFQNEAQLEKSRLLSDRFSAERPKGSFSTLEIQRTEQGDSAMYLCASSFTGGSYNEQFFGPGTRLTVL.

The rearrangement joins TRBV2 to TRBJ1-1, with D unclear. This CDR3 contains 13 residues. The V and J ends lost 2 bases and 4 bases respectively, with 8 bases between them. Germline V CDR1 and CDR2: SNHLY, FYNNEI. CDR3 sequence (DNA): TGTGCCAGCAGTGAAAGGATCTTCACTGAAGCTTTCTTT. Its protein is CASSERIFTEAFF.

This sequence joins TRBV21-1 and TRBJ2-7. TRBV21-1 is listed as a pseudogene. This CDR3 is 9 amino acids long. The CDR3 DNA sequence: TGTGCCAGCTCCTACGAGCAGTACTTC. It translates to CASSYEQYF.

The rearrangement links TRBV7-9 to TRBJ1-4, with TRBD1 matching over 8 bases. CDR1 is SEHNR, CDR2 FQNEAQ, per germline (reference sequence). V was clipped by 5 bases and J by 7 bases; unmatched bases: 9. There are 15 residues in the CDR3. DNA of the CDR3: TGTGCCAGCAGCCCCGGACAGGGAGTCGTTGAAAAACTGTTTTTT. Amino acids: CASSPGQGVVEKLFF. Full variable domain (missing parts from reference TRBV7-9 and TRBJ1-4): DTGVSQNPRHKITKRGQNVTFRCDPISEHNRLYWYRQTLGQGPEFLTYFQNEAQLEKSRLLSDRFSAERPKGSFSTLEIQRTEQGDSAMYLCASSPGQGVVEKLFFGSGTQLSVL.

V usage is TRBV6-1 and J usage is TRBJ1-2, with a possible D match to TRBD1 (5 bases). Looked up from germline, CDR1 is MNHNS and CDR2 is SASEGT. CDR3 length: 13 amino acids. V lost 6 bases to trimming and J lost 4 bases, with 12 bases between them. CDR3 loop: CASRGRRGYGYTF. The CDR3 nucleotides read TGTGCCAGCAGGGGGCGACGTGGCTATGGCTACACCTTC.

The CDR3 loop reads CAWSVGGTGGWETQYF. The CDR3, as DNA: TGTGCCTGGAGTGTAGGTGGGACAGGGGGCTGGGAGACCCAGTACTTC. The chain couples TRBV30 to TRBJ2-5, with 12 bases fitting TRBD1. Germline CDR1 and CDR2: GTSNPN and SVGIG (reference sequence). This CDR3 comprises 16 residues. Trimming took 0 bases from V and 5 from J; bases not matched to a gene: 7.

The genes are TRBV7-9 and TRBJ1-1, with 7 bases aligning to TRBD1. V was clipped by 11 bases and J by 7 bases; unmatched bases: 4. CDR1 and CDR2 from the germline V gene are SEHNR and FQNEAQ (reference sequence). CDR3 length: 10 residues. CDR3 sequence: CAGDRDEAFF. The CDR3 region has the DNA TGTGCCGGGGACAGAGATGAAGCTTTCTTT.

The chain employs TRBV12-5 and TRBJ2-7, with unresolved D. Germline loops: CDR1 LGHNT, CDR2 FRNRAP. Trimming pared 2 bases from V and 0 bases from J, leaving 5 bases between. The CDR3 spans 13 residues. CDR3 loop: CASGLPGSYEQYF. The CDR3 DNA is TGTGCTAGTGGTTTGCCGGGCTCCTACGAGCAGTACTTC. The complete variable domain, with remaining parts taken from reference TRBV12-5 and TRBJ2-7, reads DARVTQTPRHKVTEMGQEVTMRCQPILGHNTVFWYRQTMMQGLELLAYFRNRAPLDDSGMPKDRFSAEMPDATLATLKIQPSEPRDSAVYFCASGLPGSYEQYFGPGTRLTVT.